This record looks at one T cell receptor (beta chain) sequence and its context. The target antigen is unknown. The data stem from a study of shared clonotypes between healthy human individuals. The assay ran at deep level. Per the authors' pipeline: In the immunoSEQ data, sequences were junction-only and lacked quality scores, so filtering differed. Only in-frame clones appear in the TCRdb table, and some are missing; sequencing was by immunoSEQ multiplex PCR. That table supplies the V and J calls and clone size; D and trimming were determined from the DNA. In the table there are about 500,000 clones, 75% to 80% of which are singletons. About 90 million PBMCs per unsorted sample were used for genomic DNA. General study findings and limits: Limitation of the genetic and exposure-history diversity represented came from the few donors.

The material sequenced was PBMCs. The source is a woman aged 40-49 years in good health. Some clones in this sample may be carry-over from other donors' samples.

DNA of the CDR3: TGTGCCGGAAAGGACAGCATCACCTATGGCTACACCTTC. Encoded protein: CAGKDSITYGYTF. This chain links TRBV28 with TRBJ1-2; D might be TRBD1 (6 bases). Germline assignment: CDR1 MDHEN and CDR2 SYDVKM. This CDR3 is built from 13 residues. V was shortened by 11 bases and J by 4 bases, with 17 bases between the two germline ends.